This T cell receptor beta chain was sequenced during a study of patients and donors after allogeneic stem cell transplantation (dated by TCRdb to about 2020). Library preparation used RT-PCR. TCRdb names NextSeq 550 as the instrument used. In TCRdb, the public reads were trimmed at Q25 with fastp and aligned with MiXCR, with productive beta chains retained. Rows merge per CDR3 protein into single entries with the most common DNA and genes. Across this sample there are about 2,600 distinct CDR3 sequences, with roughly 16% seen only once. The ten most abundant clones make up 15% to 20% of the sample. The cysteine opens and the phenylalanine closes a CDR3 of 12 amino acids. Just the 36-base CDR3 DNA is kept, in frame starting at base 1. V sheds 7 bases and J sheds 8 bases, leaving 12 bases between their ends. Per the germline V gene, SGHTA is the CDR1 and FQGNSA is the CDR2. Compared with the rest of its sample, this clonotype is medium-sized (0.01 to 0.1%). The antigen it binds to is not known. Per-nucleotide qualities are absent, and no much larger clonotype sits a single base away.

The sequence was collected from a human donor who was either an allogeneic HSCT recipient or a stem cell or donor lymphocyte infusion donor (not recorded which). It is not recorded whose cells these are; they may come from a transplant donor. The rearranged segments are TRBV7-2 and TRBJ2-1, and TRBD2 may be the D gene, going by 6 matching bases. Sequencing was done on a sample of blood, either unsorted or a sorted T cell fraction (not recorded which). The sequenced DNA is TGTGCCAGCAAGGAGGGAGGTCATGAGCAGTTCTTC. The resulting protein is CASKEGGHEQFF.